Following are 10 T cell receptor beta chains from one sample sequenced in a study of spatial heterogeneity in lung cancer. Regarding time point: sample taken at primary tumor resection. Whole RNA, which was extracted from tumor, nontumor lung tissue or frozen PBMC, was sequenced without any cell sorting. TCRdb reanalysed the 5' RACE reads using MiXCR and keeps one entry per CDR3 protein. This table holds over 7,500 distinct CDR3 sequences, 8.6% found once. Sample: PBMCs, taken at surgery. Source of these receptors: a male donor with early-stage non-small cell lung cancer.

The table lists this clonotype with many counts. Since it is a stray read in a library aimed at alpha chains, this beta chain has a size that is not meaningful. The genes are TRBV5-1 and TRBJ1-6; tentative D call: TRBD1 (6 bases). CDR1 and CDR2 (germline): SGHRS, YFSETQ. The CDR3 totals 14 residues. Trimming took 4 bases from V and 7 from J, leaving 12 bases between them. The CDR3 DNA reads as TGCGCCAGCAGCCACGGACAGCGAAATTCACCCCTCCACTTT. This codes for CASSHGQRNSPLHF.

In its sample, this clonotype was seen many times. The library was prepared for alpha chains; this beta chain is a stray read, so its frequency means little. The rearrangement joins TRBV29-1 to TRBJ2-7; possibly TRBD1 for D (6 bases). Germline CDR1 and CDR2: SQVTM and ANQGSEA. V lost 1 base, J lost 3 bases, and 19 bases lay in between. The CDR3 length is 16 residues. CDR3 sequence (DNA): TGCAGCGTTGAAGGAACAAAACAGGGCTACGGCTACGAGCAGTACTTC. Translating gives CSVEGTKQGYGYEQYF.

The sample holds many counts of this clonotype. The size of this beta chain means little, since it is a stray read in a library made for alpha chains. V usage is TRBV7-3 and J usage is TRBJ2-2, with TRBD2 identical over 11 bases. Germline loops: CDR1 SGHTA, CDR2 FQGTGA. The CDR3 totals 15 residues. V was pared by 5 bases and J by 5 bases, with 4 bases of the junction left unmatched. CDR3 sequence: CASSQTSGSTGELFF. The CDR3 DNA sequence: TGTGCCAGCAGCCAAACTAGCGGGAGTACCGGGGAGCTGTTTTTT.

This clonotype is categorized as medium-sized (0.01 to 0.1%). This beta chain was picked up by a library intended for alpha chains and is off target, so its count carries little meaning. The genes are TRBV7-2 and TRBJ2-5; D possibly uses TRBD1 or TRBD2 (5 bases each). Germline loops: CDR1 SGHTA, CDR2 FQGNSA. There are 14 residues in the CDR3. V lost 2 bases to trimming and J lost 1 base, with 8 bases between them. The CDR3 reads CASSLYGTQETQYF. CDR3 coding DNA: TGTGCCAGCAGCTTATATGGGACCCAAGAGACCCAGTACTTC. Full variable domain (outside the CDR3, taken from reference TRBV7-2 and TRBJ2-5): GAGVSQSPSNKVTEKGKDVELRCDPISGHTALYWYRQSLGQGLEFLIYFQGNSAPDKSGLPSDRFSAERTGGSVSTLTIQRTQQEDSAVYLCASSLYGTQETQYFGPGTRLLVL.

As to this clonotype: The library was prepared for alpha chains; this beta chain is a stray read, so its frequency means little. The chain combines TRBV5-6 with TRBJ1-1, with TRBD1 identical over 7 bases. CDR1 and CDR2 from the germline V gene are SGHDT and YYEEEE. This CDR3 spans 13 amino acids. The V gene end was trimmed by 0 bases and the J gene end by 8 bases; junction bases not matched to a gene: 4. The CDR3 bases are TGTGCCAGCAGCTTGGTAGACAGGGTCGAAGCTTTCTTT. Its translation is CASSLVDRVEAFF.

This clonotype showed up many times. The size of this beta chain means little, since it is a stray read in a library made for alpha chains. The chain has TRBV6-5 and TRBJ2-1, with TRBD2 as a possible D gene (5 bases). Trimming left V 2 bases short and J 5 bases short, with 7 bases between. This CDR3 is 13 amino acids long. Germline lookup yields CDR1 MNHEY and CDR2 SVGAGI. The CDR3 is CASSYDGNNEQFF. The CDR3 DNA sequence: TGTGCCAGCAGTTACGACGGGAACAATGAGCAGTTCTTC.

This clonotype is labeled large. This beta chain is an unintended read in a library built for alpha chains; its size means little. The J gene is TRBJ2-1, the V gene TRBV14, with D unclear. The V gene lost 4 bases and the J gene lost 7 bases, with 17 bases spanning the gap. CDR3 length: 15 amino acids. Germline assignment: CDR1 SGHDN and CDR2 FVKESK. The CDR3 sequence is CASSLGLRRGNEQFF. The CDR3 region has the DNA TGTGCCAGCAGCCTGGGCCTTCGAAGAGGAAATGAGCAGTTCTTC.

This clonotype was observed at least ten times. With the library built for alpha chains, this beta chain is off target and its frequency is not meaningful. This chain connects TRBV7-2 to TRBJ2-3, with 12 nucleotides matching TRBD2. Germline V gene data show CDR1 as SGHTA and CDR2 as FQGNSA. The CDR3 has 14 residues. The V and J ends lost 6 bases and 6 bases, in that order; junction bases with no gene match: 4. CDR3 in DNA: TGTGCCAGCAGACGGACTAGCGGGGATGATACGCAGTATTTT. Protein sequence: CASRRTSGDDTQYF.

This clonotype appeared many times. A library made for alpha chains picked up this beta chain off target, so its size means little. The chain joins TRBV6-2 or TRBV6-3 to TRBJ1-5, with D perhaps matching TRBD1 (6 bases). CDR3 length: 14 amino acids. Germline CDR1 and CDR2: MNHEY and SVGEGT. V was cut by 6 bases and J by 3 bases, with 12 bases left in between. CDR3 sequence reads: CASSPDSFNQPQHF. DNA of the CDR3: TGTGCCAGCAGCCCGGACAGTTTCAATCAGCCCCAGCATTTT.

This clonotype occurred many times. Being off target in a library aimed at alpha chains, this beta chain has a size of little meaning. The gene calls are TRBV6-1 and TRBJ2-7; 10 nucleotides align to TRBD2. Unmatched junction bases numbered 5, after V lost 2 bases and J lost 4 bases. CDR1 MNHNS and CDR2 SASEGT come from the germline V gene. This CDR3 spans 15 amino acids. In DNA, the CDR3 is TGTGCCAGCAGTGAATTGGGACTAGCGAATTACGAGCAGTACTTC. Translating gives CASSELGLANYEQYF.